The 4 T cell receptor beta chains below all came from one sample that was sequenced in a study of blood T cell repertoires in COVID-19. Profiled with immunoSEQ multiplex PCR; TCRdb holds only in-frame clones, not every one. The sample lists approximately 52,000 clones, around nine tenths occurring once. Material: peripheral blood. These receptor sequences come from a man aged 55-75 years with acute or convalescent COVID-19.

V usage is TRBV5-1 and J usage is TRBJ2-2; TRBD2 is a possible D gene (6 bases). The CDR3 extends over 13 amino acids. The V end lost 7 bases, the J end lost 0 bases, and 7 bases lay between the germline ends. Per germline, CDR1 SGHRS and CDR2 YFSETQ. CDR3 coding DNA: TGCGCCAGCGGGGAGGCGAACACCGGGGAGCTGTTTTTT. Protein sequence: CASGEANTGELFF.

The chain joins TRBV2 to TRBJ1-2; the D is unclear. V lost 5 bases and J 3 bases, leaving 7 bases between the germline ends. Germline values: CDR1 SNHLY, CDR2 FYNNEI. This CDR3 contains 12 residues. CDR3 nucleotide sequence: TGTGCCAGCAGTCGGGGTGACTATGGCTACACCTTC. It translates to CASSRGDYGYTF.

The rearrangement uses TRBV27 and TRBJ1-1, with a possible D match to TRBD1 (5 bases). Germline lookup yields CDR1 MNHEY and CDR2 SMNVEV (reference sequence). CDR3 length: 15 residues. Trimming took off 5 bases at V and 11 bases at J, with 24 bases between the two ends. The CDR3 region is CASSLKYANLPGAFF. Written as DNA, the CDR3 is TGTGCCAGCAGTCTGAAGTACGCTAACCTCCCAGGGGCTTTCTTT.

This clone was recorded only once. The chain recombines TRBV6-5 with TRBJ1-2; D remains ambiguous. V lost 7 bases to trimming and J lost 4 bases, with 10 bases between them. The CDR3 has 12 residues. CDR1 and CDR2 (germline): MNHEY, SVGAGI. CDR3: CASNSPSYGYTF. In DNA form, the CDR3 reads TGTGCCAGCAATTCCCCTTCCTATGGCTACACCTTC.